One and the same sample provided the 30 T cell receptor beta chains below, sequenced in a study of CD8 T cells in ankylosing spondylitis. In TCRdb, the 5' RACE reads were re-called with MiXCR into one record per CDR3 protein. The sample yields 750,000 to 850,000 distinct CDR3 sequences, 12% seen once. No antigen is known for these receptors. Study-wide findings and caveats: What appeared characteristic of ankylosing spondylitis blood was a TCR beta motif of fewer than ten highly homologous variants.

Sequencing was done on a sample of blood, either unsorted or a sorted T cell fraction (not recorded which). The receptors stem from a male donor with ankylosing spondylitis.

Written as DNA, the CDR3 is TGTGCCAGCGGCATAGCGGGAGGGATGAGGGAGCAGTTCTTC. Protein sequence: CASGIAGGMREQFF. The chain has TRBV11-2 and TRBJ2-1; TRBD2 matches at 11 bases. The CDR3 consists of 14 residues. The V gene end was trimmed by 8 bases and the J gene end by 10 bases; junction bases not matched to a gene: 10. The germline V gene has CDR1 SGHAT and CDR2 FQNNGV.

Many counts were recorded for this clonotype. V usage is TRBV10-3 and J usage is TRBJ2-5, with D possibly being TRBD1 or TRBD2 (5 bases each). There are 15 residues in the CDR3. CDR1 ENHRY and CDR2 SYGVKD come from the germline V gene. The germline V and J ends were trimmed by 6 bases and 0 bases, with 14 bases remaining between them. In nucleotides, the CDR3 is TGTGCCATCAGCCGGGGCATAGGGGACCAAGAGACCCAGTACTTC. Its protein product is CAISRGIGDQETQYF.

J is TRBJ1-2 and V is TRBV20-1; D possibly corresponds to TRBD1 (5 bases). The V and J ends lost 5 bases and 5 bases respectively, with 15 bases between them. CDR3 length equals 13 residues. Per the germline V gene, CDR1 is DFQATT and CDR2 is SNEGSKA (reference sequence). CDR3 residues: CSAHARGIYGYTF. The CDR3 bases are TGCAGTGCTCATGCCCGGGGGATTTATGGCTACACCTTC.

This clonotype has a handful of counts. The J gene is TRBJ1-1, the V gene TRBV5-5; the match to TRBD1 covers 8 bases. Trimming at V came to 3 bases and at J to 7 bases, leaving 2 bases not matched to a gene. The CDR3 has 12 amino acids. CDR1 and CDR2 (germline): SGHKS, YYEKEE (reference sequence). The CDR3 spells CASSYDRGEAFF. The CDR3, as DNA: TGTGCCAGCAGCTATGACAGGGGTGAAGCTTTCTTT.

The J gene is TRBJ1-2, the V gene TRBV6-2 or TRBV6-3, with a tentative D call TRBD1 (6 bases). The length of the CDR3 is 14 residues. Germline CDR1 reads MNHEY; CDR2 reads SVGEGT. V lost 4 bases to trimming and J lost 6 bases, with 15 bases between them. In nucleotides, the CDR3 is TGTGCCAGCAGTTTCTTACAGGGTTCCCATGGCTACACCTTC. It translates to CASSFLQGSHGYTF.

There are a few counts of this clonotype. The chain has TRBV27 and TRBJ1-5; perhaps TRBD1 as D (5 bases). The V end lost 5 bases, the J end lost 0 bases, and 11 bases lay between the germline ends. Germline V CDR1 and CDR2: MNHEY, SMNVEV (reference sequence). This CDR3 region has 15 residues. The CDR3 DNA sequence: TGTGCCAGCAGTCGTAGAAGGGGTAGCAATCAGCCCCAGCATTTT. It specifies CASSRRRGSNQPQHF.

In its sample, this clonotype was seen many times. The CDR3 bases are TGCGCCAGCAGCTCCCGGGGGGGATACACTGAAGCTTTCTTT. Amino acid sequence: CASSSRGGYTEAFF. V and J are TRBV5-1 and TRBJ1-1; perhaps TRBD1 as D (5 bases). The CDR3 contains 14 residues. Germline V gives CDR1 SGHRS, CDR2 YFSETQ. Trimming removed 3 bases from V and 3 bases from J, with 12 bases in between. Filled out from reference TRBV5-1 and TRBJ1-1, the complete variable domain reads KAGVTQTPRYLIKTRGQQVTLSCSPISGHRSVSWYQQTPGQGLQFLFEYFSETQRNKGNFPGRFSGRQFSNSRSEMNVSTLELGDSALYLCASSSRGGYTEAFFGQGTRLTVV.

The V call is TRBV2, the J call TRBJ2-6; D gene ambiguous. Germline CDR1 and CDR2: SNHLY and FYNNEI. The length of the CDR3 is 10 residues. The CDR3 DNA sequence: TGTGAATCTGGGGCCAACGTCCTGACTTTC. This sequence encodes CESGANVLTF. Full variable domain (rest looked up from reference TRBV2 and TRBJ2-6): EPEVTQTPSHQVTQMGQEVILRCVPISNHLYFYWYRQILGQKVEFLVSFYNNEISEKSEIFDDQFSVERPDGSNFTLKIRSTKLEDSAMYFCESGANVLTFGAGSRLTVL.

Many counts were recorded for this clonotype. V and J are TRBV29-1 and TRBJ2-3; D is unclear. Per the germline V gene, CDR1 is SQVTM and CDR2 is ANQGSEA. There are 13 residues in the CDR3. V lost 0 bases and J 2 bases, leaving 6 bases between the germline ends. The CDR3 sequence: CSVEDTSTDTQYF. The CDR3 DNA sequence: TGCAGCGTTGAAGATACATCCACAGATACGCAGTATTTT.

V and J are TRBV20-1 and TRBJ2-3, with TRBD1 matching over 7 bases. CDR1 and CDR2 from the germline V gene are DFQATT and SNEGSKA (reference sequence). Trimming took 0 bases from V and 3 from J; bases not matched to a gene: 9. The CDR3 runs 16 residues. The CDR3 DNA reads as TGCAGTGCTAGAGATGTCAGGGGGTGGGGTACAGATACGCAGTATTTT. Protein product: CSARDVRGWGTDTQYF.

Ten or more counts support this clonotype. The V call is TRBV3-1, the J call TRBJ2-1, with 10 nucleotides matching TRBD2. The CDR3 has 14 amino acids. Germline assignment: CDR1 LGHDT and CDR2 YNNKEL (reference sequence). The ends lost 0 bases at V and 10 bases at J; junction bases unmatched: 3. The CDR3 reads CASSQDLLAGEQFF. CDR3 in DNA: TGTGCCAGCAGCCAAGATCTACTAGCGGGGGAGCAGTTCTTC.

This clonotype has a count of ten or more. A read error may produce the germline difference seen at one junction end. V gene TRBV20-1 combines with J gene TRBJ2-7; D possibly matches TRBD1 or TRBD2 (5 bases each). The germline V gene has CDR1 DFQATT and CDR2 SNEGSKA (reference sequence). There are 14 residues in the CDR3. The CDR3 region has the DNA TGCAGTGCTGGGACCCGAACCCCCTCCGACGAGCAGTACTTC. Protein: CSAGTRTPSDEQYF.

V usage is TRBV5-1 and J usage is TRBJ2-1; 8 bases align to TRBD2. Germline trimming cut 0 bases from V and 5 bases from J; bases unmatched to any gene: 7. There are 16 residues in the CDR3. In germline, CDR1 is SGHRS, CDR2 YFSETQ. The DNA for the CDR3 is TGCGCCAGCAGCTTGGCCAGCGGGAGAGGGAACAATGAGCAGTTCTTC. Encoded protein: CASSLASGRGNNEQFF.

This chain connects TRBV5-1 to TRBJ2-3; D unclear. Trimming shortened V by 0 bases and J by 2 bases, and 10 bases separated the two germline ends. This CDR3 is built from 15 residues. Germline V gene sequence: CDR1 SGHRS, CDR2 YFSETQ. This CDR3 reads CASSLGQTYTDTQYF. In DNA, the CDR3 is TGCGCCAGCAGCTTGGGCCAGACCTACACAGATACGCAGTATTTT.

This clonotype was counted between two and nine times. The chain carries TRBV28 and TRBJ2-7, with 8 bases lining up with TRBD1. This CDR3 contains 17 residues. Per germline, CDR1 MDHEN and CDR2 SYDVKM. V gave up 1 base and J gave up 0 bases; unmatched junction bases: 8. The CDR3: CASSLLVGTGYSYEQYF. Written as DNA, the CDR3 is TGTGCCAGCAGTTTATTAGTAGGGACAGGATACTCCTACGAGCAGTACTTC.

The J gene is TRBJ2-7, the V gene TRBV6-6; 7 bases line up with TRBD1. This CDR3 contains 12 residues. Germline V gene data show CDR1 as MNHNY and CDR2 as SVGAGI (reference sequence). The V and J ends lost 10 bases and 2 bases, in that order; junction bases with no gene match: 5. This CDR3 is CATLGQAYEQYF. In nucleotides, the CDR3 is TGTGCCACTTTAGGACAGGCCTACGAGCAGTACTTC.

The table lists this clonotype with a few counts. The chain carries TRBV29-1 and TRBJ2-5; possible D gene TRBD2, 5 bases. Trimming took off 2 bases at V and 4 bases at J, with 14 bases between the two ends. The CDR3 totals 14 residues. From germline, CDR1 is SQVTM and CDR2 ANQGSEA. Written as DNA, the CDR3 is TGCAGCGTTGAAATAGTCGGGGTGAGAGAGACCCAGTACTTC. It is translated as CSVEIVGVRETQYF.

This clonotype has just a few counts. V is TRBV24-1 and J is TRBJ2-3; 12 bases agree with TRBD2. Looked up from germline, CDR1 is KGHDR and CDR2 is SFDVKD. The ends lost 10 bases at V and 3 bases at J; junction bases unmatched: 10. This CDR3 has 16 amino acids. CDR3 in amino acids: CATSTGTSGFTDTQYF. The CDR3 nucleotides are TGTGCCACTAGTACCGGGACTAGCGGGTTTACAGATACGCAGTATTTT.

This clonotype was counted only a few times. No DNA is shown, since the ends of the CDR3 on it are uncertain; the CDR3 is the one TCRdb lists. The chain combines TRBV7-2 with TRBJ2-7; the tabulated D call, TRBD1, remains unverified against the DNA. The germline V gene has CDR1 SGHTA and CDR2 FQGNSA. The CDR3 length equals 15 residues, ends included. CDR3 in amino acids: CASSFGPGVNYEQYF.

This clonotype was counted ten times or more. The chain has TRBV12-3 or TRBV12-4 and TRBJ2-3, with D tentatively TRBD2 (6 bases). V was pared by 6 bases and J by 4 bases, with 17 bases between. The length of the CDR3 is 15 residues. This CDR3 reads CASSLLSRGADTQYF. As DNA, the CDR3 is TGTGCCAGCAGCCTCCTCTCGCGGGGTGCAGATACGCAGTATTTT.

The chain couples TRBV20-1 to TRBJ2-1; 9 positions match TRBD2. From germline, CDR1 is DFQATT and CDR2 SNEGSKA (reference sequence). This CDR3 has 17 amino acids. After removal of 0 bases from V and 3 bases from J, the junction contained 9 bases not matched to a gene. As DNA, the CDR3 is TGCAGTGCTAGAGATCGGGCTAGCGGGGTATACTACAATGAGCAGTTCTTC. Protein: CSARDRASGVYYNEQFF.

The genes are TRBV20-1 and TRBJ2-7; 8 bases agree with TRBD1. CDR1 and CDR2 (germline): DFQATT, SNEGSKA (reference sequence). Losses at the gene ends were 4 bases for V and 7 bases for J; bases not matched to a gene: 9. The CDR3 has 13 amino acids. The CDR3 DNA reads as TGCAGTGCTAAAAAAACAGGGGGTATGGAGCAGTACTTC. It specifies CSAKKTGGMEQYF.

The V call is TRBV6-2 or TRBV6-3, the J call TRBJ2-7, with 9 bases lining up with TRBD1. CDR3 length: 18 residues. Germline CDR1 and CDR2: MNHEY and SVGEGT. The J segment lost 0 bases and the V segment lost 3 bases, leaving 12 bases of the junction unmatched. CDR3 region: CASSYPARDRVVSYEQYF. CDR3 DNA: TGTGCCAGCAGTTATCCAGCCCGGGACAGGGTAGTCTCCTACGAGCAGTACTTC.

J is TRBJ2-7 and V is TRBV30, with 7 bases that match TRBD2. The germline gives CDR1 GTSNPN, CDR2 SVGIG (reference sequence). V dropped 4 bases and J dropped 2; count of bases not matched to a gene: 5. This CDR3 has 13 residues. CDR3 in amino acids: CAWKRDWTYEQYF. Written as DNA, the CDR3 is TGTGCCTGGAAGCGGGACTGGACCTACGAGCAGTACTTC.

This clonotype was counted ten times or more. The chain links TRBV12-3 or TRBV12-4 to TRBJ2-1, with 15 positions matching TRBD2. Trimming cost V 1 base and J 1 base; bases outside gene matches: 2. This CDR3 comprises 18 residues. CDR3 in DNA: TGTGCCAGCAGTTTAGGGGGACTAGCGGGAGGATCCTACAATGAGCAGTTCTTC. This codes for CASSLGGLAGGSYNEQFF.

This clonotype was detected many times. The genes are TRBV7-2 and TRBJ2-7; D is undetermined. The CDR3 sequence is 16 residues long. Trimming cost V 1 base and J 1 base, with 14 bases left between them. In germline, CDR1 is SGHTA, CDR2 FQGNSA. CDR3 nucleotides: TGTGCCAGCAGCTTAGTTTCCCGGATGGGATCCTACGAGCAGTACTTC. Protein sequence: CASSLVSRMGSYEQYF.

This clonotype was recorded many times. The chain uses TRBV7-2 and TRBJ2-1; TRBD2 is a possible D gene (6 bases). The CDR3 is made up of 14 amino acids. Trimming left V 2 bases short and J 3 bases short, with 8 bases between. Germline CDR1 SGHTA, CDR2 FQGNSA. This CDR3 reads CASSLTEGYNEQFF. The CDR3 DNA is TGTGCCAGCAGCTTAACGGAGGGCTACAATGAGCAGTTCTTC.

The sample holds many counts of this clonotype. The gene calls are TRBV20-1 and TRBJ1-1, with TRBD1 as a possible D gene (5 bases). Germline CDR1 DFQATT, CDR2 SNEGSKA (reference sequence). Trimming left V 6 bases short and J 2 bases short, with 16 bases between. This CDR3 comprises 14 residues. The CDR3 bases are TGCAGTGCGTGTCGGGACCCTGTAAACACTGAAGCTTTCTTT. This gives the protein CSACRDPVNTEAFF.

The sample holds many counts of this clonotype. The chain links TRBV18 to TRBJ1-3; D is unclear. Trimming cost V 9 bases and J 4 bases, with 4 bases left between them. In germline, CDR1 is KGHSH, CDR2 LQKENI. The CDR3 spans 10 residues. The DNA of the CDR3 is TGTGCCAGTCGCGGAAACACCATATATTTT. It encodes CASRGNTIYF.

The sample holds a few counts of this clonotype. The chain carries TRBV7-2 and TRBJ1-2; D gene unclear. V shed 4 bases and J shed 4 bases, with 10 bases lying between them. In germline, CDR1 is SGHTA, CDR2 FQGNSA. The CDR3 has 13 residues. Here the CDR3 DNA reads TGTGCCAGCAGCTCAGTTCGGGGCTATGGCTACACCTTC. This sequence encodes CASSSVRGYGYTF.